This T cell receptor beta chain was sequenced during a study of shared T cell receptors in the human thymus. Germline V lookup: CDR1 SGHVS, CDR2 FQNEAQ. CDR3 size: 15 residues. TCRdb's table, derived via immunoSEQ multiplex PCR, lists solely in-frame clones and lacks some. The sample shows 500,000 to 550,000 clones, more than 75% of them seen only once. This same sample was also part of a study on human thymus T cells. As that study records: All donors were healthy Finnish infants who were undergoing corrective surgery to treat congenital heart defects. Corrective heart surgery yielded resections, and these provided the thymus tissue. Thymic TCR repertoires of unrelated people reportedly overlapped highly.

This chain uses TRBV7-8 with TRBJ2-5, with 9 bases identical to TRBD1. TRBJ2-7 explains the end of the DNA better; the J call may be wrong. The sequence derives from a boy less than two years old with a congenital heart defect. The source material was thymocytes. CDR3 sequence: CASSHAGQGSYEQYF. In DNA form, the CDR3 reads TGTGCCAGCAGCCATGCGGGACAGGGCTCCTACGAGCAGTACTTC.